This TCR beta chain originates from a study of control samples from healthy donors and cancer patients. Method: immunoSEQ multiplex PCR; TCRdb's copy keeps in-frame clones and lacks some. The table includes roughly 120,000 clones, roughly 84% detected once. Between the trimmed V and J ends, which lost 7 bases and 0 bases, there was a span of 16 bases. Germline assignment: CDR1 SGHNT and CDR2 YYREEE (reference sequence). This CDR3 has 15 residues. The specimen was blood. The TCR comes from a man aged 45-65 years in good health. The chain joins TRBV5-4 to TRBJ1-1, with D maybe TRBD1 (6 bases). The CDR3 DNA reads TGTGCCAGCGGTGGCAGGGGAGGTGTGAACACTGAAGCTTTCTTT. Translated: CASGGRGGVNTEAFF.